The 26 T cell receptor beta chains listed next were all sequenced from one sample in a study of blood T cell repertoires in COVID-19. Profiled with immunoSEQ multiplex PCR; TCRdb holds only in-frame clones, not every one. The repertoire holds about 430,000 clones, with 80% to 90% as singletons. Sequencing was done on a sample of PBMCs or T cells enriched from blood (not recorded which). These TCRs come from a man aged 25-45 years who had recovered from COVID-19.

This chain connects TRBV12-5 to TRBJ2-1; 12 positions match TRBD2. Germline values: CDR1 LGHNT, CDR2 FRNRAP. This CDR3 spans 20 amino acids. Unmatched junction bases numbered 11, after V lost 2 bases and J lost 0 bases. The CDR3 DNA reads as TGTGCTAGTGGTTTGACCCGGACTAGCGGGATGGGAAGCTCCTACAATGAGCAGTTCTTC. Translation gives CASGLTRTSGMGSSYNEQFF.

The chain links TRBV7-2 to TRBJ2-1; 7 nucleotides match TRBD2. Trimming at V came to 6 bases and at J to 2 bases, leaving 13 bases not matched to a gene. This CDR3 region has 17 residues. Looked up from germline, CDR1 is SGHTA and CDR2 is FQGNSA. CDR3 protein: CASSQDGVLAAYNEQFF. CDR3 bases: TGTGCCAGCAGTCAAGATGGCGTTCTAGCGGCCTACAATGAGCAGTTCTTC. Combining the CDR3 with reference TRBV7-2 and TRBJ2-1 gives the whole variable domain GAGVSQSPSNKVTEKGKDVELRCDPISGHTALYWYRQSLGQGLEFLIYFQGNSAPDKSGLPSDRFSAERTGGSVSTLTIQRTQQEDSAVYLCASSQDGVLAAYNEQFFGPGTRLTVL.

The CDR3 coding sequence is TGCAGCGTTGAAGAACAGGCAATCCACCCGGCCCAGGATGGCTACACCTTC. It translates to CSVEEQAIHPAQDGYTF. The chain recombines TRBV29-1 with TRBJ1-2; D might be TRBD1 (5 bases). This CDR3 has 17 amino acids. Trimming cost V 0 bases and J 6 bases, with 23 bases left between them. Germline V lookup: CDR1 SQVTM, CDR2 ANQGSEA.

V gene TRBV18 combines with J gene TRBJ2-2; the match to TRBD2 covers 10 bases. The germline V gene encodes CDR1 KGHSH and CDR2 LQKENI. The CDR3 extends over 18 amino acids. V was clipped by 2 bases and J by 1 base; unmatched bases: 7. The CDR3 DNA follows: TGTGCCAGCTCACCAGAACTAGCGGGACTTGGGAACACCGGGGAGCTGTTTTTT. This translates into CASSPELAGLGNTGELFF.

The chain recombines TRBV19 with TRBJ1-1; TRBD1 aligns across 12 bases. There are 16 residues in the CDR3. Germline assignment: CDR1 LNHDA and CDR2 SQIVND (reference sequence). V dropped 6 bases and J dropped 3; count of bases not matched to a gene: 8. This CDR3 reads CASRPRDRGLDTEAFF. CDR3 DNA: TGTGCCAGTAGGCCCCGGGACAGGGGGCTCGACACTGAAGCTTTCTTT.

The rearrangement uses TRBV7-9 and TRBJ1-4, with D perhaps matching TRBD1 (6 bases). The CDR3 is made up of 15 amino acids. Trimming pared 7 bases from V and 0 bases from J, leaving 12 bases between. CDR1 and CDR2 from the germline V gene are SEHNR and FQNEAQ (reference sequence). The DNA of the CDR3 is TGTGCCAGCAACTCACAGGGTGCAACTAATGAAAAACTGTTTTTT. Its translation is CASNSQGATNEKLFF.

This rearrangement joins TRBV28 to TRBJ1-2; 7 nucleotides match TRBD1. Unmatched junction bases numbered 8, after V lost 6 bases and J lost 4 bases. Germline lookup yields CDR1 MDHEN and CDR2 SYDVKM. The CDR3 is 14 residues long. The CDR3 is CASRTQQGSYGYTF. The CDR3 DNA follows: TGTGCCAGCAGAACCCAACAGGGGAGCTATGGCTACACCTTC.

The CDR3 loop is CSVGLGRGNYEQYF. As DNA, the CDR3 is TGCAGCGTTGGCCTGGGGCGGGGAAACTACGAGCAGTACTTC. The V gene is TRBV29-1, the J gene TRBJ2-7, with D perhaps matching TRBD2 (6 bases). The CDR3 consists of 14 residues. Trimming removed 4 bases from V and 3 bases from J, with 16 bases in between. Germline V gene sequence: CDR1 SQVTM, CDR2 ANQGSEA.

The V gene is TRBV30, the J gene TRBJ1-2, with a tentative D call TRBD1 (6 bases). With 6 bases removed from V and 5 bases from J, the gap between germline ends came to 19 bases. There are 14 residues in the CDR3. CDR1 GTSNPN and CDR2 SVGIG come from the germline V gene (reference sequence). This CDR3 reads CACPTGGQKYGYTF. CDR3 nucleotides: TGTGCCTGTCCAACGGGGGGCCAGAAGTATGGCTACACCTTC.

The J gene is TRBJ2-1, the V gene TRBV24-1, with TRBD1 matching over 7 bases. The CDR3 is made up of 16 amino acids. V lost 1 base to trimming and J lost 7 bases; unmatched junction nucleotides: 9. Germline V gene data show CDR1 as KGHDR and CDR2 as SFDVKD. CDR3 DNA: TGTGCCACCAGTGATTTAAACAGGGGATTAGGTAATGAGCAGTTCTTC. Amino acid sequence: CATSDLNRGLGNEQFF.

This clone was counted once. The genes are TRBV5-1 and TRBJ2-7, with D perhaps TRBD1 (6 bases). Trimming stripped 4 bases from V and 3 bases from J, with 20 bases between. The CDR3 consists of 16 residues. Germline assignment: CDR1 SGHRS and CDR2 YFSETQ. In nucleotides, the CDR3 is TGCGCCAGCAGCCCCCGAAAGACAGGACTTCTCTACGAGCAGTACTTC. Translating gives CASSPRKTGLLYEQYF.

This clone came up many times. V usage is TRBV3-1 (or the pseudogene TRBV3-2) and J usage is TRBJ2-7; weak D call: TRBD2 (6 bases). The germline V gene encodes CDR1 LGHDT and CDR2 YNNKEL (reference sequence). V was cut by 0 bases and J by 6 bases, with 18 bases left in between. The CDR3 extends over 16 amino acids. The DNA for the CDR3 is TGTGCCAGCAGCCAAGAGGCGGGGTCAGCGACTCGCGAGCAGTACTTC. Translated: CASSQEAGSATREQYF.

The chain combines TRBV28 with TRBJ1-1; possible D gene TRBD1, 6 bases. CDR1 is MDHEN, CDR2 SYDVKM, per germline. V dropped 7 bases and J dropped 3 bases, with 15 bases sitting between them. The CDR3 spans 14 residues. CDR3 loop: CASTLRGFHTEAFF. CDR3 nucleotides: TGTGCCAGCACCCTAAGGGGGTTTCACACTGAAGCTTTCTTT.

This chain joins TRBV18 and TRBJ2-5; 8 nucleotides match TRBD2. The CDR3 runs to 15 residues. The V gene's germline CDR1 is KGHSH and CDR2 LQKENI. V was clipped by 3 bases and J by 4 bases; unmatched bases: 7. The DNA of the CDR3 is TGTGCCAGCTCACCGGGGAGCGGGAGTATAGAGACCCAGTACTTC. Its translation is CASSPGSGSIETQYF.

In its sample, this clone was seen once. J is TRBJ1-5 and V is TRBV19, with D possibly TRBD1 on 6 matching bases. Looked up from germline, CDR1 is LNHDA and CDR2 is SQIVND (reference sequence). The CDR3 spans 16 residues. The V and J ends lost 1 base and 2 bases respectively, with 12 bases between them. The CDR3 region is CASSIAPGGGNQPQHF. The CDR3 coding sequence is TGTGCCAGTAGTATAGCTCCGGGGGGCGGCAATCAGCCCCAGCATTTT.

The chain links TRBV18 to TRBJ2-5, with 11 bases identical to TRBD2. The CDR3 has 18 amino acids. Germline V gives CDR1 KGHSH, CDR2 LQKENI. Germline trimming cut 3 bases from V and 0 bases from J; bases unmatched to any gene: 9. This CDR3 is CASSPMTSGDTYQETQYF. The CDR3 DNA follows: TGTGCCAGCTCACCTATGACTAGCGGGGACACTTACCAAGAGACCCAGTACTTC.

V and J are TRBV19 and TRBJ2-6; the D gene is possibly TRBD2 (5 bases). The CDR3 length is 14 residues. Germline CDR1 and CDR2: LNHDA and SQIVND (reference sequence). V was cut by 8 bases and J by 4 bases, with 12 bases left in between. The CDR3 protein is CASDAGAGANVLTF. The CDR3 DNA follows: TGTGCCAGTGATGCGGGCGCCGGGGCCAACGTCCTGACTTTC.

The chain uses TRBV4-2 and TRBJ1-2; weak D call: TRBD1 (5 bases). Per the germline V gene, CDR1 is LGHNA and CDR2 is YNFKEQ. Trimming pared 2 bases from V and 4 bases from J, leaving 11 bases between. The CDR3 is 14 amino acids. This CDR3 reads CASSQQGGSYGYTF. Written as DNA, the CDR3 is TGTGCCAGCAGCCAACAGGGAGGGAGCTATGGCTACACCTTC.

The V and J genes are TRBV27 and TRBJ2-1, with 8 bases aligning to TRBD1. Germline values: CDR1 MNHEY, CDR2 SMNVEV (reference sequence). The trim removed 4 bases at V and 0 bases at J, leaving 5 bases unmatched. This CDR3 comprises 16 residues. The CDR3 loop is CASSSGQGGSYNEQFF. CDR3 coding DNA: TGTGCCAGCAGTTCCGGACAGGGAGGCTCCTACAATGAGCAGTTCTTC.

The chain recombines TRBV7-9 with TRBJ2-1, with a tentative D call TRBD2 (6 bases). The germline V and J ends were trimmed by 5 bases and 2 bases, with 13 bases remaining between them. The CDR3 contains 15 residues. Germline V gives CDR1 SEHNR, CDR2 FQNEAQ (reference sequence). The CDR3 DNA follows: TGTGCCAGCAGCCCGGGACTTCCAACCTACAATGAGCAGTTCTTC. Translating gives CASSPGLPTYNEQFF.

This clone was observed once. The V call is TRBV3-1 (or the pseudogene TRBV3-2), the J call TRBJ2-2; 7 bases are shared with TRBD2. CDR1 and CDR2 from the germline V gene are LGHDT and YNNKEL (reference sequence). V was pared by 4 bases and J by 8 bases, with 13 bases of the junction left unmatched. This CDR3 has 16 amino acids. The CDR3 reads CASSPWEGSHGGELFF. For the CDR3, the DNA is TGTGCCAGCAGCCCGTGGGAGGGAAGTCATGGGGGGGAGCTGTTTTTT.

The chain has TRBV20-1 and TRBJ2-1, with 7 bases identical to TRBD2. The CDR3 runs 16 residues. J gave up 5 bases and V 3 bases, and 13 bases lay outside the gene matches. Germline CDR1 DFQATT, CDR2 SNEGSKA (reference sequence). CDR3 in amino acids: CSASALAGTTDNEQFF. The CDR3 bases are TGCAGTGCTAGTGCTCTCGCCGGGACTACCGACAATGAGCAGTTCTTC.

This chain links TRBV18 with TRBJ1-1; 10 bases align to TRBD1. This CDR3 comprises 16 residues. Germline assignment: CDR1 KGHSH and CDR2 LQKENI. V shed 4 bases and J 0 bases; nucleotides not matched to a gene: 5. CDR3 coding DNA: TGTGCCAGCTCACTGACAGGGGGCGGGCTGAACACTGAAGCTTTCTTT. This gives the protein CASSLTGGGLNTEAFF. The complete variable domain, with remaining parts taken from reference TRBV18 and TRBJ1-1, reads NAGVMQNPRHLVRRRGQEARLRCSPMKGHSHVYWYRQLPEEGLKFMVYLQKENIIDESGMPKERFSAEFPKEGPSILRIQQVVRGDSAAYFCASSLTGGGLNTEAFFGQGTRLTVV.

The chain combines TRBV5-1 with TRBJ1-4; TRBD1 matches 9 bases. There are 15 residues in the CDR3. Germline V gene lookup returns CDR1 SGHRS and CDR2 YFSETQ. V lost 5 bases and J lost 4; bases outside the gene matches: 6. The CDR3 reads CASRLQTGGNEKLFF. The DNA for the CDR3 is TGCGCCAGCAGACTCCAGACAGGGGGTAATGAAAAACTGTTTTTT.

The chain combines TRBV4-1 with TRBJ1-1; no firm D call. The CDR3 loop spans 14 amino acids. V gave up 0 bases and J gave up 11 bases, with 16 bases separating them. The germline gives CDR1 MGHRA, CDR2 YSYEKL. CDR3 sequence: CASSQEGKNGEAFF. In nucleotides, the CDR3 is TGCGCCAGCAGCCAAGAAGGGAAAAACGGGGAGGCTTTCTTT.

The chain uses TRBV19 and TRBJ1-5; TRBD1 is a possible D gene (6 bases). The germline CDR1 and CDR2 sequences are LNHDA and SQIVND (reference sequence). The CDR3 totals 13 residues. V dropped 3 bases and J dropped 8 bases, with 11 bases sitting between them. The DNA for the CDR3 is TGTGCCAGTAGTATGGGGGGGCGGGAGCCCCAGCATTTT. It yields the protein CASSMGGREPQHF.